Each of the 17 T cell receptor beta chains below was sequenced from the same sample in a study of response to subunit inactivated influenza vaccine. Each CDR3 protein gets one entry after TCRdb re-called the RT-PCR reads with MiXCR. The repertoire holds roughly 760,000 distinct CDR3 sequences, with less than 25% as singletons. The sample consisted of PBMCs from blood, taken 4 to 6 days after vaccination. These receptors were taken from a man aged 50 to 60 who received an inactivated influenza vaccine.

This clonotype was counted only a few times. The rearrangement uses TRBV5-1 and TRBJ1-2; no reliable D call. Germline CDR1 and CDR2: SGHRS and YFSETQ. The CDR3 is made up of 15 amino acids. The germline V and J ends were trimmed by 5 bases and 0 bases, with 14 bases remaining between them. The CDR3 region has the DNA TGCGCCAGCAGGCCCCAGGCAGTAGCTAACTATGGCTACACCTTC. This translates into CASRPQAVANYGYTF.

This clonotype has just a few counts. The V gene is TRBV7-2, the J gene TRBJ2-1; TRBD2 aligns across 8 bases. Losses at the gene ends were 5 bases for V and 4 bases for J; bases not matched to a gene: 10. There are 16 residues in the CDR3. Looked up from germline, CDR1 is SGHTA and CDR2 is FQGNSA. The CDR3 loop reads CASSRQLAGRYNEQFF. CDR3 coding DNA: TGTGCCAGCAGCCGACAGCTAGCGGGCAGGTACAATGAGCAGTTCTTC.

This clonotype has just a few counts. The chain uses TRBV20-1 and TRBJ2-7, with 9 bases identical to TRBD1. V lost 0 bases to trimming and J lost 6 bases; unmatched junction nucleotides: 6. The CDR3 is 14 amino acids. Germline CDR1 and CDR2: DFQATT and SNEGSKA (reference sequence). The CDR3 DNA reads TGCAGTGCTAGAGATTTACAGGGGGCCGCCGAGCAGTACTTC. It translates to CSARDLQGAAEQYF.

The gene calls are TRBV19 and TRBJ2-7, with TRBD1 as a possible D gene (6 bases). The CDR3 is made up of 15 amino acids. Germline CDR1 LNHDA, CDR2 SQIVND (reference sequence). With 4 bases removed from V and 3 bases from J, the gap between germline ends came to 16 bases. CDR3 region: CASSSGSDSHYEQYF. CDR3 DNA: TGTGCCAGTAGTAGCGGCTCGGACAGCCACTACGAGCAGTACTTC. Combining the CDR3 with reference TRBV19 and TRBJ2-7 gives the whole variable domain DGGITQSPKYLFRKEGQNVTLSCEQNLNHDAMYWYRQDPGQGLRLIYYSQIVNDFQKGDIAEGYSVSREKKESFPLTVTSAQKNPTAFYLCASSSGSDSHYEQYFGPGTRLTVT.

This clonotype was seen a few times. The chain has TRBV7-2 and TRBJ2-7; TRBD2 matches at 9 bases. Trimming at V came to 5 bases and at J to 1 base, leaving 6 bases not matched to a gene. The length of the CDR3 is 15 residues. Germline CDR1 reads SGHTA; CDR2 reads FQGNSA. The CDR3 DNA sequence: TGTGCCAGCAGCCAGAGCGGGAGGTATTCCTACGAGCAGTACTTC. It translates to CASSQSGRYSYEQYF. The full variable domain, rest sourced from reference TRBV7-2 and TRBJ2-7, is GAGVSQSPSNKVTEKGKDVELRCDPISGHTALYWYRQSLGQGLEFLIYFQGNSAPDKSGLPSDRFSAERTGGSVSTLTIQRTQQEDSAVYLCASSQSGRYSYEQYFGPGTRLTVT.

The chain is built from TRBV7-3 and TRBJ2-3, with D possibly being TRBD2 (5 bases). The CDR3 runs 15 residues. The V gene's germline CDR1 is SGHTA and CDR2 FQGTGA. The ends were cut back, 2 bases at V and 4 bases at J, with 13 bases in the middle. The CDR3 coding sequence is TGTGCCAGCAGCTTAGGGGTAGGAGGCGCAGATACGCAGTATTTT. As protein: CASSLGVGGADTQYF.

This clonotype has at least ten counts. This chain joins TRBV3-1 and TRBJ2-5, with 7 bases fitting TRBD2. CDR1 and CDR2 (germline): LGHDT, YNNKEL (reference sequence). The CDR3 totals 17 residues. V gave up 0 bases and J gave up 5 bases; unmatched junction bases: 12. CDR3 nucleotide sequence: TGTGCCAGCAGCCAAGATCTGTGGGAGGGGAGTGCGGAGACCCAGTACTTC. Translated: CASSQDLWEGSAETQYF.

The rearrangement links TRBV12-3 or TRBV12-4 to TRBJ1-1; possible D gene TRBD1, 5 bases. The length of the CDR3 is 14 residues. V was trimmed by 8 bases and J by 2 bases, leaving 15 bases between them. CDR3 region: CASRSSGTNTEAFF. For the CDR3, the DNA is TGTGCCAGCCGTTCGTCCGGGACTAACACTGAAGCTTTCTTT.

This clonotype was picked up a small number of times. This chain connects TRBV7-2 to TRBJ1-3; D gene ambiguous. V shed 1 base and J shed 0 bases, with 13 bases lying between them. This CDR3 contains 17 residues. CDR1 is SGHTA and CDR2 is FQGNSA in the germline V gene. The CDR3 coding sequence is TGTGCCAGCAGCTTAGGCTCAGGCACATACTCTGGAAACACCATATATTTT. Its translation: CASSLGSGTYSGNTIYF.

This clonotype was counted between two and nine times. The CDR3 region is CASSPWGSTYEQYF. CDR3 coding DNA: TGTGCCAGCAGCCCTTGGGGCAGTACCTACGAGCAGTACTTC. The V call is TRBV7-2, the J call TRBJ2-7, with D possibly matching TRBD1 (5 bases). The CDR3 spans 14 residues. The V end lost 5 bases, the J end lost 2 bases, and 13 bases lay between the germline ends. Germline CDR1 SGHTA, CDR2 FQGNSA.

This clonotype was seen a few times. The rearrangement uses TRBV12-3 or TRBV12-4 and TRBJ1-1; maybe TRBD1 (5 bases). The CDR3 has 13 residues. The V and J ends lost 3 bases and 7 bases respectively, with 12 bases between them. The CDR3 sequence: CASSFAGRFEAFF. The CDR3, as DNA: TGTGCCAGCAGTTTCGCAGGGCGCTTTGAAGCTTTCTTT.

V and J are TRBV11-2 and TRBJ2-3; 14 bases map to TRBD2. J lost 6 bases, V lost 5 bases, and 7 bases had no gene match. Germline V gene data show CDR1 as SGHAT and CDR2 as FQNNGV. This CDR3 has 16 residues. The CDR3 here is CASSPGLAGEWDTQYF. In DNA form, the CDR3 reads TGTGCCAGCAGCCCGGGACTAGCGGGGGAGTGGGATACGCAGTATTTT.

CDR3 DNA sequence: TGTGCCAGCAGCGCGGGGGGGGGACAGAACTACGAGCAGTACTTC. Translated: CASSAGGGQNYEQYF. The chain employs TRBV9 and TRBJ2-7; perhaps TRBD2 as D (8 bases). CDR1 and CDR2 (germline): SGDLS, YYNGEE. CDR3 length: 15 amino acids. Trimming removed 3 bases at V and 3 bases at J, with 16 bases between.

This clonotype was found a few times. This sequence joins TRBV6-1 and TRBJ2-3, with 8 bases matching TRBD1. The CDR3 spans 14 residues. The V and J ends lost 6 bases and 3 bases, in that order; junction bases with no gene match: 5. In germline, CDR1 is MNHNS, CDR2 SASEGT. The CDR3 loop reads CASRDRGITDTQYF. As DNA, the CDR3 is TGTGCCAGCAGAGACAGGGGTATAACAGATACGCAGTATTTT.

This clonotype was seen a handful of times. The chain employs TRBV7-9 and TRBJ2-7; D is uncertain. The CDR3 covers 14 residues. Germline V lookup: CDR1 SEHNR, CDR2 FQNEAQ (reference sequence). V was shortened by 1 base and J by 3 bases, with 10 bases between the two germline ends. The CDR3 DNA reads TGTGCCAGCAGCTTAGTCGGACCGAACTACGAGCAGTACTTC. It yields the protein CASSLVGPNYEQYF.

This chain connects TRBV7-2 to TRBJ1-1; the D is unclear. The V and J ends lost 5 bases and 11 bases respectively, with 15 bases between them. Per the germline V gene, CDR1 is SGHTA and CDR2 is FQGNSA. CDR3 length equals 12 residues. CDR3 nucleotides: TGTGCCAGCAGCCTCTTTAAATCGCAGGCTTTCTTT. Its protein product is CASSLFKSQAFF.

V and J are TRBV20-1 and TRBJ2-5; 11 nucleotides line up with TRBD2. The CDR3 runs to 13 residues. Per the germline V gene, CDR1 is DFQATT and CDR2 is SNEGSKA (reference sequence). V was pared by 6 bases and J by 4 bases, with 4 bases of the junction left unmatched. For the CDR3, the DNA is TGCAGTGCGTACGGACTAGCGGGAGAGACCCAGTACTTC. This gives the protein CSAYGLAGETQYF.